The 22 T cell receptor beta chains in this list originate from one sample, sequenced in a study of T cell clones after liver transplantation. Clones were sequenced by immunoSEQ multiplex PCR, and TCRdb holds only the in-frame ones, with some missing. The top ten clones hold 15% of a sample with about 60,000 clones, 70% to 80% of them seen once. Sample: CD4+ T cells from blood, taken before liver transplant. The receptors shown here come from a human donor who received a liver transplant.

The rearrangement links TRBV25-1 to TRBJ1-2, with TRBD1 matching 12 bases. V lost 5 bases to trimming and J lost 8 bases; unmatched junction nucleotides: 6. This CDR3 spans 14 amino acids. Germline-derived CDR1 and CDR2 are MGHDK and SYGVNS. As DNA, the CDR3 is TGTGCCAGCAGTAGGGGACAGGGGGCGCACGGCTACACCTTC. It encodes CASSRGQGAHGYTF.

The chain links TRBV28 to TRBJ1-1; tentatively, D is TRBD1 (5 bases). The CDR3 has 10 amino acids. The germline CDR1 and CDR2 sequences are MDHEN and SYDVKM. V was shortened by 6 bases and J by 11 bases, with 10 bases between the two germline ends. CDR3 residues: CASSQGRAFF. The CDR3, as DNA: TGTGCCAGCAGCCAGGGCCGGGCTTTCTTT.

In this sample, this clone turned up a few times. This chain connects TRBV10-3 to TRBJ1-2; 7 bases fit TRBD1. This CDR3 is built from 12 residues. The trim removed 0 bases at V and 8 bases at J, leaving 0 bases unmatched. The germline CDR1 and CDR2 sequences are ENHRY and SYGVKD. The CDR3 sequence is CAISESTGGYTF. CDR3 sequence (DNA): TGTGCCATCAGTGAGTCGACAGGGGGCTACACCTTC.

The J gene is TRBJ1-1, the V gene TRBV10-1, with D perhaps TRBD1 (6 bases). This CDR3 spans 14 amino acids. Germline V gives CDR1 WNHNN, CDR2 SYGVQD (reference sequence). Trimming removed 2 bases at V and 4 bases at J, with 11 bases between. CDR3 amino acids: CASSEAGASTEAFF. CDR3 in DNA: TGCGCCAGCAGTGAGGCAGGGGCGAGCACTGAAGCTTTCTTT.

The chain has TRBV5-6 and TRBJ2-5; D might be TRBD1 (6 bases). This CDR3 has 16 residues. V lost 3 bases and J 2 bases, leaving 17 bases between the germline ends. Germline V gives CDR1 SGHDT, CDR2 YYEEEE. CDR3 DNA sequence: TGTGCCAGCAGCTCCTATCAGACGACAGGTCAAGAGACCCAGTACTTC. Amino acid sequence: CASSSYQTTGQETQYF.

This clone was observed a handful of times. The rearrangement links TRBV7-2 to TRBJ2-1; 10 bases line up with TRBD1. V dropped 0 bases and J dropped 7; count of bases not matched to a gene: 6. CDR1 and CDR2 from the germline V gene are SGHTA and FQGNSA. The CDR3 covers 16 residues. The CDR3 loop reads CASSLAVDRGRNEQFF. For the CDR3, the DNA is TGTGCCAGCAGCTTAGCGGTCGACAGGGGGCGGAATGAGCAGTTCTTC. Complete variable domain (other parts from reference TRBV7-2 and TRBJ2-1): GAGVSQSPSNKVTEKGKDVELRCDPISGHTALYWYRQSLGQGLEFLIYFQGNSAPDKSGLPSDRFSAERTGGSVSTLTIQRTQQEDSAVYLCASSLAVDRGRNEQFFGPGTRLTVL.

The CDR3 sequence is CAWSSGGETQYF. The CDR3 DNA reads as TGTGCCTGGAGCTCGGGGGGAGAGACCCAGTACTTC. The chain has TRBV30 and TRBJ2-5, with 7 positions matching TRBD2. This CDR3 comprises 12 residues. CDR1 GTSNPN and CDR2 SVGIG come from the germline V gene (reference sequence). V was clipped by 3 bases and J by 4 bases; unmatched bases: 2.

The chain joins TRBV19 to TRBJ1-6; a weak D match, TRBD1 (5 bases). The CDR3 contains 16 residues. Germline CDR1 LNHDA, CDR2 SQIVND (reference sequence). V dropped 6 bases and J dropped 7 bases, with 19 bases sitting between them. The CDR3 here is CASRTTGSYGNSPLHF. CDR3 nucleotides: TGTGCCAGTAGGACAACAGGTTCTTATGGGAATTCACCCCTCCACTTT.

This chain links TRBV5-1 with TRBJ2-1, with unresolved D. CDR1 SGHRS and CDR2 YFSETQ come from the germline V gene. The V end was cut by 4 bases, the J end by 10 bases, with 21 bases between. This CDR3 has 15 amino acids. CDR3 in DNA: TGCGCCAGCAGCATGGAACCGTCGGTATCACGGGAGCAGTTCTTC. Translation gives CASSMEPSVSREQFF.

This clone was detected a few times. The chain links TRBV2 to TRBJ1-3, with D unresolved. Trimming left V 3 bases short and J 0 bases short, with 12 bases between. The CDR3 sequence is 16 residues long. The germline V gene has CDR1 SNHLY and CDR2 FYNNEI. The CDR3 region has the DNA TGTGCCAGCAGTGATAGGAGTCCGCACTCTGGAAACACCATATATTTT. Its protein is CASSDRSPHSGNTIYF.

In its sample, this clone was seen a few times. The V call is TRBV9, the J call TRBJ2-1; 10 bases are a match to TRBD1. Losses at the gene ends were 3 bases for V and 7 bases for J; bases not matched to a gene: 7. The germline V gene encodes CDR1 SGDLS and CDR2 YYNGEE. This CDR3 has 15 amino acids. The CDR3 here is CASSAGTGVRNEQFF. The CDR3 DNA reads as TGTGCCAGCAGCGCAGGGACAGGGGTGAGGAATGAGCAGTTCTTC.

CDR3 bases: TGTGCCAGCAGCTTAGCCAGGGTGATCACAGATACGCAGTATTTT. This translates into CASSLARVITDTQYF. The V gene is TRBV5-4, the J gene TRBJ2-3, with D perhaps TRBD1 (5 bases). The germline V gene has CDR1 SGHNT and CDR2 YYREEE (reference sequence). The V gene lost 2 bases and the J gene lost 2 bases, with 12 bases spanning the gap. The CDR3 has 15 amino acids.

About this clone itself: The junction does not match germline at one end; this may be a read error. The gene calls are TRBV25-1 and TRBJ2-4; a possible D gene is TRBD2 (5 bases). The CDR3 runs 17 residues. Germline CDR1 and CDR2: MGHDK and SYGVNS. The CDR3 bases are TGTGCCAGCAGTGACTATGAGGGTTCTTTGGCCAAAGACATTCAGTACTTC. This translates into CASSDYEGSLAKDIQYF. Full variable domain (rest looked up from reference TRBV25-1 and TRBJ2-4): EADIYQTPRYLVIGTGKKITLECSQTMGHDKMYWYQQDPGMELHLIHYSYGVNSTEKGDLSSESTVSRIRTEHFPLTLESARPSHTSQYLCASSDYEGSLAKDIQYFGAGTRLSVL.

Only one count was recorded for this clone. V usage is TRBV10-3 and J usage is TRBJ1-2; 9 bases align to TRBD1. CDR1 ENHRY and CDR2 SYGVKD come from the germline V gene. The CDR3 is 12 residues long. The ends lost 6 bases at V and 8 bases at J; junction bases unmatched: 4. The CDR3: CAIRGQGGGYTF. The CDR3 coding sequence is TGTGCCATCAGGGGACAGGGTGGCGGCTACACCTTC.

This clone was observed a few times. The same CDR3 also results from other DNA sequences found in this sample. This chain joins TRBV11-3 and TRBJ2-2; D may be TRBD2 (6 bases). V dropped 4 bases and J dropped 1 base, with 10 bases sitting between them. The CDR3 extends over 15 amino acids. The germline CDR1 and CDR2 sequences are SGHNT and YENEEA. Written as DNA, the CDR3 is TGTGCCAGCAGCTCCGGGACTGGGAACACCGGGGAGCTGTTTTTT. It yields the protein CASSSGTGNTGELFF.

The V call is TRBV2, the J call TRBJ1-2, with 9 bases lining up with TRBD1. CDR1 is SNHLY and CDR2 is FYNNEI in the germline V gene. Losses at the gene ends were 4 bases for V and 7 bases for J; bases not matched to a gene: 7. The CDR3 sequence is 14 residues long. The DNA for the CDR3 is TGTGCCAGCAGTGCCCAGGGACAGGGTCGTGGCTACACCTTC. This translates into CASSAQGQGRGYTF.

V and J are TRBV4-1 and TRBJ2-3, with 7 positions matching TRBD1. Germline V gene data show CDR1 as MGHRA and CDR2 as YSYEKL. V shed 5 bases and J 2 bases; nucleotides not matched to a gene: 7. The CDR3 is 15 amino acids. CDR3 amino acids: CASSTRQGPTDTQYF. For the CDR3, the DNA is TGCGCCAGCAGCACTCGACAGGGCCCCACAGATACGCAGTATTTT.

J is TRBJ2-7 and V is TRBV21-1; the listed D gene, TRBD1, was not tested against the DNA. TRBV21-1 is given as a pseudogene. The CDR3 is 14 residues long. The CDR3 DNA reads as TGTGCCAGCACCTCAGGGACAGCACCCAACGAGCAGTACTTC. Encoded protein: CASTSGTAPNEQYF.

The chain links TRBV7-3 to TRBJ2-3, with D maybe TRBD2 (6 bases). CDR3 length equals 16 residues. The germline V gene encodes CDR1 SGHTA and CDR2 FQGTGA. V lost 3 bases and J 6 bases, leaving 19 bases between the germline ends. The CDR3 DNA is TGTGCCAGCAGCTTTAACGGGCGGGGAACGAGGGATACGCAGTATTTT. It yields the protein CASSFNGRGTRDTQYF. Full variable domain (remainder filled in from reference TRBV7-3 and TRBJ2-3): GAGVSQTPSNKVTEKGKYVELRCDPISGHTALYWYRQSLGQGPEFLIYFQGTGAADDSGLPNDRFFAVRPEGSVSTLKIQRTERGDSAVYLCASSFNGRGTRDTQYFGPGTRLTVL.

The rearrangement uses TRBV7-2 and TRBJ2-1, with 7 bases matching TRBD2. Germline-derived CDR1 and CDR2 are SGHTA and FQGNSA. The trim removed 5 bases at V and 4 bases at J, leaving 14 bases unmatched. The CDR3 loop spans 17 amino acids. Written as DNA, the CDR3 is TGTGCCAGCAGCCGAAGTCAGGGAGCGGGGTCTTACAATGAGCAGTTCTTC. Amino acids: CASSRSQGAGSYNEQFF.

The rearrangement joins TRBV27 to TRBJ2-7; 8 bases match TRBD2. The CDR3 is 18 amino acids. Germline V gene sequence: CDR1 MNHEY, CDR2 SMNVEV (reference sequence). V was pared by 5 bases and J by 0 bases, with 15 bases of the junction left unmatched. The CDR3 nucleotides read TGTGCCAGCAGTCAACGGGAGGGCGGGGGGTCCCACTCCTACGAGCAGTACTTC. The encoded protein is CASSQREGGGSHSYEQYF.

V usage is TRBV28 and J usage is TRBJ2-7; TRBD1 aligns across 8 bases. The CDR3 is made up of 16 amino acids. The germline V gene encodes CDR1 MDHEN and CDR2 SYDVKM. V lost 3 bases to trimming and J lost 0 bases; unmatched junction nucleotides: 7. CDR3 protein: CASSFLRTGSSYEQYF. In nucleotides, the CDR3 is TGTGCCAGCAGTTTCCTCCGGACAGGGAGCTCCTACGAGCAGTACTTC.